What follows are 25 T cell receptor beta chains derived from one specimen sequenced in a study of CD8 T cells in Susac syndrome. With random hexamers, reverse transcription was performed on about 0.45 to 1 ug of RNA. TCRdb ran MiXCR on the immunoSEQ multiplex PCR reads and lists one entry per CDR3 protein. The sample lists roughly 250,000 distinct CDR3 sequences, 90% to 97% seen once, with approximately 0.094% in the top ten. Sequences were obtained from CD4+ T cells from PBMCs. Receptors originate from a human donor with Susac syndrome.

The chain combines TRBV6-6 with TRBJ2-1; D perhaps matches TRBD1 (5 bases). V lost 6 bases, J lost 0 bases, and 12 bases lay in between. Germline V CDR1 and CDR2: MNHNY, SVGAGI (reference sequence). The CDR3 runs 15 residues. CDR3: CASSHDRRSYNEQFF. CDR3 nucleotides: TGTGCCAGCAGCCACGACAGACGCTCCTACAATGAGCAGTTCTTC.

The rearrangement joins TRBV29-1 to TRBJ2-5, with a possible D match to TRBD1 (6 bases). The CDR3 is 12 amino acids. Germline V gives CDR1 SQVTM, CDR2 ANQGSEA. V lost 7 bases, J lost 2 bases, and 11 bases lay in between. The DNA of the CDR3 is TGCAGCGGAGACAGGAGTCAAGAGACCCAGTACTTC. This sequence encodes CSGDRSQETQYF.

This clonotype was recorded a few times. The chain's CDR3 is CASSVQGDYGYTF. CDR3 nucleotides: TGTGCCAGCAGCGTTCAGGGGGACTATGGCTACACCTTC. V usage is TRBV9 and J usage is TRBJ1-2; 7 bases map to TRBD1. This CDR3 is 13 amino acids long. The V segment lost 2 bases and the J segment 3 bases; nucleotides outside the gene matches: 1. The germline CDR1 and CDR2 sequences are SGDLS and YYNGEE.

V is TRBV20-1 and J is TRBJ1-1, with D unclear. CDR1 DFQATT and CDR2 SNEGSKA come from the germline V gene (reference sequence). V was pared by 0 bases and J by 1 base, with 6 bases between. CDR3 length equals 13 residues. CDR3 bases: TGCAGTGCTAGAGATTTGCAGAACACTGAAGCTTTCTTT. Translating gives CSARDLQNTEAFF.

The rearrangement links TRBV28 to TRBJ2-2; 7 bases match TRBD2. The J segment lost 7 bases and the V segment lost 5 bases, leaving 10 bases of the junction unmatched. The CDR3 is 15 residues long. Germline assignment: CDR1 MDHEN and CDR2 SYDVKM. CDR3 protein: CASSQSGTGGGELFF. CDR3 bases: TGTGCCAGCAGTCAAAGCGGGACGGGCGGCGGGGAGCTGTTTTTT.

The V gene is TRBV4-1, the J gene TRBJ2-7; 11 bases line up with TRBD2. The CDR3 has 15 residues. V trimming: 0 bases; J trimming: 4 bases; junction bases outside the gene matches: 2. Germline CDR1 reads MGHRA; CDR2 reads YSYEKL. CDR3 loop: CASSQDRLAGYEQYF. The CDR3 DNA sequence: TGCGCCAGCAGCCAAGATCGACTAGCGGGGTACGAGCAGTACTTC.

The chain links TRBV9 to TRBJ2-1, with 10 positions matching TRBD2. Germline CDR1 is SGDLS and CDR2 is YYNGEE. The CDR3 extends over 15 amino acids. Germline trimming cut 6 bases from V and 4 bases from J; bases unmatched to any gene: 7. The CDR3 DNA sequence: TGTGCCAGCACCTCTAGCGGGAGCGGGTACAATGAGCAGTTCTTC. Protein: CASTSSGSGYNEQFF.

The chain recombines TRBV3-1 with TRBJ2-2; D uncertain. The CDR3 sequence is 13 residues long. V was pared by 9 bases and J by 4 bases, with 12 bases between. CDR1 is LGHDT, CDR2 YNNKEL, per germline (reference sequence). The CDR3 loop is CASTQVGTGELFF. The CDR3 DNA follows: TGTGCCAGTACCCAGGTTGGCACCGGGGAGCTGTTTTTT.

CDR3 coding DNA: TGTGCCTGGAAGAGTGGGAAGCGGGACGTCTACGAGCAGTACTTC. Protein sequence: CAWKSGKRDVYEQYF. The chain has TRBV30 and TRBJ2-7; 7 bases line up with TRBD2. This CDR3 contains 15 residues. The trim removed 4 bases at V and 3 bases at J, leaving 12 bases unmatched. Looked up from germline, CDR1 is GTSNPN and CDR2 is SVGIG (reference sequence).

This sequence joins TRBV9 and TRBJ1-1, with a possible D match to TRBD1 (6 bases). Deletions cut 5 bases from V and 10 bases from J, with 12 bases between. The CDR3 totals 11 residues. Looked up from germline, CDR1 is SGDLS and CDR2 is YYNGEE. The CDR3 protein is CASSSRGPAFF. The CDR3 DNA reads TGTGCCAGCAGTTCCCGGGGGCCAGCTTTCTTT.

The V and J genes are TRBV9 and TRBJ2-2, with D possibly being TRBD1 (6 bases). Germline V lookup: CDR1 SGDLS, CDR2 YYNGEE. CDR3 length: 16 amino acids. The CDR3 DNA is TGTGCGTCCAGCGGCGTCCGGGACAAGAACACCGGGGAGCTGTTTTTT. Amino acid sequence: CASSGVRDKNTGELFF.

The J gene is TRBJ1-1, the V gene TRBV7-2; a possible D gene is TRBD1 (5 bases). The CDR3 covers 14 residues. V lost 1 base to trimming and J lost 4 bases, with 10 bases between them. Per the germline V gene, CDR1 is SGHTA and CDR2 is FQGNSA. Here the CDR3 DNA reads TGTGCCAGCAGCTTAGTGGGGGGAGGCACTGAAGCTTTCTTT. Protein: CASSLVGGGTEAFF. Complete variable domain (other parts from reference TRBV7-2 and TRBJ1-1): GAGVSQSPSNKVTEKGKDVELRCDPISGHTALYWYRQSLGQGLEFLIYFQGNSAPDKSGLPSDRFSAERTGGSVSTLTIQRTQQEDSAVYLCASSLVGGGTEAFFGQGTRLTVV.

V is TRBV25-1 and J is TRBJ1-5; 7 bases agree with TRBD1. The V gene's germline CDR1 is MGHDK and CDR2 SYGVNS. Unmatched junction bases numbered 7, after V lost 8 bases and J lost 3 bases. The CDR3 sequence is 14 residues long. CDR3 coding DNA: TGTGCCAGCGGTCCACAGGGGTTCAATCAGCCCCAGCATTTT. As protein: CASGPQGFNQPQHF.

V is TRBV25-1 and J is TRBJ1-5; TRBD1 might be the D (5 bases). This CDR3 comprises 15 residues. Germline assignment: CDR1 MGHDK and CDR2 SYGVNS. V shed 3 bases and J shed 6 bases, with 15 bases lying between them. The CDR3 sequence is CASSETGTLPQPQHF. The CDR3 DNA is TGTGCCAGCAGTGAGACCGGGACCCTTCCTCAGCCCCAGCATTTT.

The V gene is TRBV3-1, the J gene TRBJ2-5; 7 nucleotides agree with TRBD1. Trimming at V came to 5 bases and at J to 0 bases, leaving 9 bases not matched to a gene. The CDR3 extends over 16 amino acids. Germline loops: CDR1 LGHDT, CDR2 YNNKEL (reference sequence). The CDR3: CASSSTRDSYQETQYF. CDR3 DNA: TGTGCCAGCAGCAGCACCCGGGACAGCTACCAAGAGACCCAGTACTTC.

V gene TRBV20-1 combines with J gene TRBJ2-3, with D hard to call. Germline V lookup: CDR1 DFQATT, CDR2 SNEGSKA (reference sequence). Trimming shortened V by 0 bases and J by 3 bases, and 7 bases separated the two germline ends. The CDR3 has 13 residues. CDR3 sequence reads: CSARDETTDTQYF. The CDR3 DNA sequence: TGCAGTGCTAGAGATGAGACGACAGATACGCAGTATTTT.

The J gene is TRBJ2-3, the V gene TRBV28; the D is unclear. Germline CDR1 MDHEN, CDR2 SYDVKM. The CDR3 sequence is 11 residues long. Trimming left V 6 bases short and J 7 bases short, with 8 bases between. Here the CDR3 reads CASRNTYTQYF. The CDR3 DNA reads TGTGCCAGCAGAAACACCTATACGCAGTATTTT.

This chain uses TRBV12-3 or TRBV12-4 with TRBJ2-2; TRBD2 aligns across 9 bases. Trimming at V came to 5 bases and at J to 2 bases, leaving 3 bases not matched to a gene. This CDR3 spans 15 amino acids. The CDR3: CASSLSGSNTGELFF. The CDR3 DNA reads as TGTGCCAGCAGTCTTAGCGGGAGCAACACCGGGGAGCTGTTTTTT.

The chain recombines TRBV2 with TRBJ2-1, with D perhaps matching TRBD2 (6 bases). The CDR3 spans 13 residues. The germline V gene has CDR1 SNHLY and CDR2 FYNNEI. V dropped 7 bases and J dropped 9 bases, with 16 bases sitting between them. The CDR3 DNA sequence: TGTGCCAGCACCGGAGGGAGTTCCCCTGAGCAGTTCTTC. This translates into CASTGGSSPEQFF.

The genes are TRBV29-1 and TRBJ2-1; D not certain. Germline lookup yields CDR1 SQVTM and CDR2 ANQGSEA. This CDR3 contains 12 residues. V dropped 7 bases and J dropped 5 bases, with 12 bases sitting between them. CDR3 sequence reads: CSAAPPDNEQFF. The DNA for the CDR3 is TGCAGCGCCGCTCCTCCAGACAATGAGCAGTTCTTC.

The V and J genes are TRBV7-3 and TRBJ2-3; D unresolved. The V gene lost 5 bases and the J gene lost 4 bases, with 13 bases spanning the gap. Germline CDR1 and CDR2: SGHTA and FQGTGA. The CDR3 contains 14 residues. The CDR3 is CASSLESSADTQYF. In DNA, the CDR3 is TGTGCCAGCAGCCTCGAGAGTTCGGCAGATACGCAGTATTTT. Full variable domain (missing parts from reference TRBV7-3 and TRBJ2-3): GAGVSQTPSNKVTEKGKYVELRCDPISGHTALYWYRQSLGQGPEFLIYFQGTGAADDSGLPNDRFFAVRPEGSVSTLKIQRTERGDSAVYLCASSLESSADTQYFGPGTRLTVL.

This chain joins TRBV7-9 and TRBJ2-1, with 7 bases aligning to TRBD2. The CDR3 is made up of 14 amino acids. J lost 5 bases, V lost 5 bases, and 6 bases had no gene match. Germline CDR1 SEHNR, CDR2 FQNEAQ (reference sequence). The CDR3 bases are TGTGCCAGCAGCCATACTCTAGCGGACAATGAGCAGTTCTTC. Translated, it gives CASSHTLADNEQFF. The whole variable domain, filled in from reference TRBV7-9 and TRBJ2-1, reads DTGVSQNPRHKITKRGQNVTFRCDPISEHNRLYWYRQTLGQGPEFLTYFQNEAQLEKSRLLSDRFSAERPKGSFSTLEIQRTEQGDSAMYLCASSHTLADNEQFFGPGTRLTVL.

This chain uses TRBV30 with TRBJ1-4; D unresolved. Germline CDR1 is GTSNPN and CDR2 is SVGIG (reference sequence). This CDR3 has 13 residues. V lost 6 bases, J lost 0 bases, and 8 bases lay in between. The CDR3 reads CACFGATNEKLFF. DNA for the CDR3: TGTGCCTGCTTCGGTGCAACTAATGAAAAACTGTTTTTT.

CDR3 residues: CAWSQRQDTGELFF. In nucleotides, the CDR3 is TGTGCCTGGAGTCAAAGACAGGACACCGGGGAGCTGTTTTTT. The V gene is TRBV30, the J gene TRBJ2-2; TRBD1 is a possible D gene (6 bases). Deletions cut 2 bases from V and 3 bases from J, with 10 bases between. The CDR3 runs to 14 residues. Germline CDR1 and CDR2: GTSNPN and SVGIG (reference sequence).

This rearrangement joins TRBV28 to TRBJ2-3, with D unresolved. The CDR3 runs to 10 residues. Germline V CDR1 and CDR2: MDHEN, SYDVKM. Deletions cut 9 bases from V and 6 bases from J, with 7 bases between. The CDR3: CARAGDTQYF. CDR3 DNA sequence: TGTGCCAGAGCTGGGGATACGCAGTATTTT. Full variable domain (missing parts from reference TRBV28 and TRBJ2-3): DVKVTQSSRYLVKRTGEKVFLECVQDMDHENMFWYRQDPGLGLRLIYFSYDVKMKEKGDIPEGYSVSREKKERFSLILESASTNQTSMYLCARAGDTQYFGPGTRLTVL.